The clone carrying this TCR beta chain was detected many times. Its antigen is not identified. MiXCR was run by TCRdb on the 5' RACE reads, yielding one entry per CDR3 protein. The sample consists of approximately 150,000 distinct CDR3 sequences, about 5.7% of them appearing once. This sample is drawn from a study of T-cell memory formation after mild COVID-19. Study conclusions and caveats: Later expanders leaned CD4+, whereas day 15 to 85 contracting clones were balanced CD4/CD8. Whether day 37 second-wave clones are SARS-CoV-2-specific was not confirmed.

The sequencing sample was made of PBMCs or a T cell subset sorted from them (not recorded which). The receptor comes from an adult woman who had mild COVID-19 (a few samples of this study predate the infection). Cell type and time point are not known.

This CDR3 reads CASRSSGRNTDTQYF. CDR3 sequence (DNA): TGTGCCAGCAGGAGTAGCGGGAGGAACACAGATACGCAGTATTTT. The rearrangement links TRBV6-5 to TRBJ2-3, with 10 bases that match TRBD2. The CDR3 has 15 residues. With V trimmed by 6 bases and J by 2 bases, 5 bases remained unmatched. CDR1 is MNHEY and CDR2 is SVGAGI in the germline V gene.